This is a list of T cell receptor beta chains from one sample in a study of control samples from healthy donors and cancer patients. Repertoires were generated with immunoSEQ multiplex PCR, while TCRdb's copy carries only in-frame clones and drops some. The sample consists of 130,000 or so clones, roughly 94% of them appearing once. Sequencing was performed on PBMCs. All receptors derive from a man aged 60-69 years with colorectal cancer. CDR3s include the opening cysteine and the closing phenylalanine or tryptophan. The D gene is left open where the match is weak. Expanded clones get a size class; other rows say once, few or many, or leave the size out.

d_call: -
v_call: TRBV4-1
clone_size: -
j_call: TRBJ2-1
cdr3_length: 14
cdr3_aa: CASTPKDSIFEQFF
cdr3_nt: TGCGCCAGCACCCCTAAAGACAGCATATTTGAGCAGTTCTTC

d_call: -
v_call: TRBV30
clone_size: -
j_call: TRBJ1-5
cdr3_length: 16
cdr3_aa: CAWSVNWGTGNQPQHF
cdr3_nt: TGTGCCTGGAGTGTAAATTGGGGAACGGGCAATCAGCCCCAGCATTTT

d_call: -
v_call: TRBV3-1/TRBV3-2
clone_size: -
j_call: TRBJ2-5
cdr3_length: 13
cdr3_aa: CASSQGRLETQYF
cdr3_nt: TGTGCCAGCAGCCAGGGCAGGCTAGAGACCCAGTACTTC

d_call: -
v_call: TRBV18
clone_size: -
j_call: TRBJ1-1
cdr3_length: 17
cdr3_aa: CASSPLQGQFVNTEAFF
cdr3_nt: TGTGCCAGCTCACCACTTCAAGGGCAATTCGTGAACACTGAAGCTTTCTTT

d_call: TRBD1
v_call: TRBV25-1
clone_size: -
j_call: TRBJ1-2
cdr3_length: 15
cdr3_aa: CASSETAGQGIGYTF
cdr3_nt: TGTGCCAGCAGTGAAACGGCTGGACAGGGGATTGGCTACACCTTC

d_call: TRBD1
v_call: TRBV7-9
clone_size: once
j_call: TRBJ2-2
cdr3_length: 16
cdr3_aa: CASSEGTGKNTGELFF
cdr3_nt: TGTGCCAGCAGCGAAGGGACAGGAAAGAACACCGGGGAGCTGTTTTTT

d_call: -
v_call: TRBV19
clone_size: -
j_call: TRBJ1-5
cdr3_length: 13
cdr3_aa: CASSIVDTQPQHF
cdr3_nt: TGTGCCAGTAGTATAGTTGACACCCAGCCCCAGCATTTT

d_call: TRBD2
v_call: TRBV4-1
clone_size: -
j_call: TRBJ2-2
cdr3_length: 17
cdr3_aa: CASSQLGGRGRNGELFF
cdr3_nt: TGCGCCAGCAGCCAATTGGGAGGGCGGGGGAGGAACGGGGAGCTGTTTTTT

d_call: -
v_call: TRBV30
clone_size: -
j_call: TRBJ2-5
cdr3_length: 11
cdr3_aa: CAWRIGGTQYF
cdr3_nt: TGTGCCTGGAGGATAGGGGGGACCCAGTACTTC

d_call: TRBD1
v_call: TRBV2
clone_size: -
j_call: TRBJ1-2
cdr3_length: 14
cdr3_aa: CASSEGQRDYGYTF
cdr3_nt: TGTGCCAGCAGTGAGGGACAGCGGGACTATGGCTACACCTTC

d_call: -
v_call: TRBV27
clone_size: -
j_call: TRBJ2-3
cdr3_length: 14
cdr3_aa: CASSFAGKLDTQYF
cdr3_nt: TGTGCCAGCAGTTTTGCGGGGAAACTTGATACGCAGTATTTT

d_call: -
v_call: TRBV15
clone_size: -
j_call: TRBJ2-7
cdr3_length: 13
cdr3_aa: CATSRGTTYEQYF
cdr3_nt: TGTGCCACCAGCAGAGGGACGACCTACGAGCAGTACTTC

d_call: TRBD1
v_call: TRBV7-9
clone_size: -
j_call: TRBJ2-5
cdr3_length: 14
cdr3_aa: CASSLVGQRETQYF
cdr3_nt: TGTGCCAGCAGCTTAGTGGGACAGAGGGAGACCCAGTACTTC

d_call: TRBD2
v_call: TRBV5-1
clone_size: -
j_call: TRBJ2-5
cdr3_length: 15
cdr3_aa: CASSAGGAGVETQYF
cdr3_nt: TGCGCCAGCAGCGCTGGTGGAGCGGGGGTGGAGACCCAGTACTTC

d_call: -
v_call: TRBV6-1
clone_size: -
j_call: TRBJ1-2
cdr3_length: 13
cdr3_aa: CASSDPSNYGYTF
cdr3_nt: TGTGCCAGCAGTGACCCCAGTAACTATGGCTACACCTTC

d_call: -
v_call: TRBV7-7
clone_size: -
j_call: TRBJ2-5
cdr3_length: 13
cdr3_aa: CASSTTRTETQYF
cdr3_nt: TGTGCCAGCAGCACGACTAGAACCGAGACCCAGTACTTC

d_call: -
v_call: TRBV28
clone_size: -
j_call: TRBJ1-6
cdr3_length: 16
cdr3_aa: CASSSPAQVWNSPLHF
cdr3_nt: TGTGCCAGCAGCTCCCCCGCCCAGGTTTGGAATTCACCCCTCCACTTT

d_call: -
v_call: TRBV21-1
clone_size: -
j_call: TRBJ1-3
cdr3_length: 18
cdr3_aa: CASSKRDSQGQYGNTIYF
cdr3_nt: TGTGCCAGCAGCAAAAGGGATTCCCAGGGGCAGTATGGAAACACCATATATTTT

d_call: TRBD1
v_call: TRBV6-5
clone_size: -
j_call: TRBJ1-6
cdr3_length: 14
cdr3_aa: CASTRTGYNSPLHF
cdr3_nt: TGTGCCAGCACACGGACAGGGTATAATTCACCCCTCCACTTT

d_call: -
v_call: TRBV11-2
clone_size: -
j_call: TRBJ1-5
cdr3_length: 15
cdr3_aa: CASSPSRDSNQPQHF
cdr3_nt: TGTGCCAGCAGCCCCTCGCGGGATAGCAATCAGCCCCAGCATTTT

d_call: TRBD2
v_call: TRBV7-2
clone_size: -
j_call: TRBJ2-3
cdr3_length: 17
cdr3_aa: CASSVMSAGGPRDTQYF
cdr3_nt: TGTGCCAGCAGCGTCATGTCAGCGGGGGGGCCGAGAGATACGCAGTATTTT

d_call: -
v_call: TRBV5-1
clone_size: once
j_call: TRBJ1-5
cdr3_length: 14
cdr3_aa: CASSPDGSNQPQHF
cdr3_nt: TGCGCCAGCAGCCCGGACGGTAGCAATCAGCCCCAGCATTTT

d_call: -
v_call: TRBV3-1/TRBV3-2
clone_size: -
j_call: TRBJ2-6
cdr3_length: 17
cdr3_aa: CASSQDRGTVGANVLTF
cdr3_nt: TGTGCCAGCAGCCAAGATAGGGGTACGGTCGGGGCCAACGTCCTGACTTTC

d_call: -
v_call: TRBV5-1
clone_size: -
j_call: TRBJ1-1
cdr3_length: 13
cdr3_aa: CASRLDLATEAFF
cdr3_nt: TGCGCCAGCAGATTGGACCTTGCCACTGAAGCTTTCTTT

d_call: -
v_call: TRBV9
clone_size: -
j_call: TRBJ2-1
cdr3_length: 13
cdr3_aa: CASSPPNLGEQFF
cdr3_nt: TGTGCCAGCAGCCCACCCAACCTCGGTGAGCAGTTCTTC

d_call: -
v_call: TRBV13
clone_size: -
j_call: TRBJ1-5
cdr3_length: 14
cdr3_aa: CASSLRGTNQPQHF
cdr3_nt: TGTGCCAGCAGCTTAAGGGGAACGAATCAGCCCCAGCATTTT

d_call: TRBD1
v_call: TRBV29-1
clone_size: -
j_call: TRBJ1-4
cdr3_length: 14
cdr3_aa: CSVDPGQVGGKLFF
cdr3_nt: TGCAGCGTTGACCCGGGACAGGTCGGAGGGAAACTGTTTTTT

d_call: -
v_call: TRBV27
clone_size: -
j_call: TRBJ1-1
cdr3_length: 13
cdr3_aa: CASSLQGGTEAFF
cdr3_nt: TGTGCCAGCAGTTTACAGGGAGGCACTGAAGCTTTCTTT

d_call: TRBD1
v_call: TRBV3-1/TRBV3-2
clone_size: -
j_call: TRBJ1-4
cdr3_length: 14
cdr3_aa: CASRKTGGDEKLFF
cdr3_nt: TGTGCCAGCAGAAAGACAGGGGGCGATGAAAAACTGTTTTTT

d_call: TRBD1
v_call: TRBV5-1
clone_size: once
j_call: TRBJ1-1
cdr3_length: 17
cdr3_aa: CASSLGGGQGLNTEAFF
cdr3_nt: TGCGCCAGCAGCTTGGGAGGGGGACAGGGATTGAACACTGAAGCTTTCTTT

d_call: -
v_call: TRBV13
clone_size: -
j_call: TRBJ1-1
cdr3_length: 13
cdr3_aa: CASSLVGNTEAFF
cdr3_nt: TGTGCCAGCAGCTTAGTGGGGAACACTGAAGCTTTCTTT

d_call: -
v_call: TRBV11-3
clone_size: -
j_call: TRBJ2-3
cdr3_length: 13
cdr3_aa: CASSFSGTDTQYF
cdr3_nt: TGTGCCAGCAGCTTTAGCGGCACAGATACGCAGTATTTT

d_call: TRBD2
v_call: TRBV7-9
clone_size: -
j_call: TRBJ2-4
cdr3_length: 17
cdr3_aa: CASSVGLAGLRGNIQYF
cdr3_nt: TGTGCCAGCAGCGTGGGACTAGCGGGCCTTCGGGGGAACATTCAGTACTTC

d_call: -
v_call: TRBV9
clone_size: -
j_call: TRBJ2-5
cdr3_length: 15
cdr3_aa: CASSVSVDSKETQYF
cdr3_nt: TGTGCCAGCAGCGTCTCGGTGGACAGTAAAGAGACCCAGTACTTC

d_call: TRBD2
v_call: TRBV13
clone_size: -
j_call: TRBJ2-2
cdr3_length: 14
cdr3_aa: CASSGGGAYGELFF
cdr3_nt: TGTGCCAGCAGCGGCGGGGGGGCCTACGGGGAGCTGTTTTTT

d_call: TRBD2
v_call: TRBV10-2
clone_size: once
j_call: TRBJ2-1
cdr3_length: 15
cdr3_aa: CASSDSGGSGNEQFF
cdr3_nt: TGCGCCAGCAGTGATAGCGGGGGTTCAGGGAATGAGCAGTTCTTC

d_call: -
v_call: TRBV2
clone_size: -
j_call: TRBJ2-6
cdr3_length: 17
cdr3_aa: CASSSGTEPSGANVLTF
cdr3_nt: TGTGCCAGCAGTTCCGGGACGGAACCCTCTGGGGCCAACGTCCTGACTTTC

d_call: TRBD1
v_call: TRBV6-6
clone_size: -
j_call: TRBJ2-5
cdr3_length: 13
cdr3_aa: CASSRQGRETQYF
cdr3_nt: TGTGCCAGCAGTCGACAGGGACGGGAGACCCAGTACTTC

d_call: -
v_call: TRBV15
clone_size: -
j_call: TRBJ2-2
cdr3_length: 15
cdr3_aa: CATSRVDSSTGELFF
cdr3_nt: TGTGCCACCAGCAGAGTCGACAGCAGCACCGGGGAGCTGTTTTTT

d_call: -
v_call: TRBV2
clone_size: once
j_call: TRBJ1-3
cdr3_length: 13
cdr3_aa: CASRRDGGNTIYF
cdr3_nt: TGTGCCAGCAGAAGGGACGGAGGAAACACCATATATTTT

d_call: -
v_call: TRBV3-1/TRBV3-2
clone_size: -
j_call: TRBJ2-2
cdr3_length: 14
cdr3_aa: CASSPRGYTGELFF
cdr3_nt: TGTGCCAGCAGCCCGAGGGGGTACACCGGGGAGCTGTTTTTT